The source of this T cell receptor beta chain is a study of blood T cell repertoires in COVID-19. In the study overall: The analysed material was cDNA or gDNA that came from T cells, B-cell-depleted T cells, or PBMCs.

Per the original methods: For nucleated cells, counts were estimated from reference gene primer amplification. Profiling relied on immunoSEQ multiplex PCR, and the TCRdb table lists in-frame clones only, not all of them. That table gives V, J and clone size, and the DNA gave D and trimming. The sample contains roughly 340,000 clones, more than 75% of which appear only once. The CDR3 runs to 15 residues. Germline CDR1 reads SGHTA; CDR2 reads FQGNSA. The germline V and J ends were trimmed by 3 bases and 1 base, with 7 bases remaining between them. The sequence derives from a woman aged 18 to 35 who had recovered from COVID-19. The rearrangement links TRBV7-2 to TRBJ2-6; no clear D gene. The specimen sequenced was peripheral blood. The CDR3 nucleotides are TGTGCCAGCAGCTTGAGAAAGTCTGGGGCCAACGTCCTGACTTTC. Amino acid sequence: CASSLRKSGANVLTF.